A single sample is the source of the 27 T cell receptor beta chains below, sequenced in a study of shared clonotypes between healthy human individuals. Clones were read by immunoSEQ multiplex PCR, and TCRdb kept only the in-frame ones, dropping some. The table lists fewer than 650,000 clones, 76% of them singletons. The sample comprised PBMCs. The receptors were sampled from a woman aged 35 to 49 in good health. Some clones in this sample may be carry-over from other donors' samples.

The rearrangement uses TRBV10-3 and TRBJ1-1; 8 nucleotides match TRBD1. Per germline, CDR1 ENHRY and CDR2 SYGVKD. The length of the CDR3 is 12 residues. V gave up 6 bases and J gave up 4 bases; unmatched junction bases: 1. The CDR3 is CAISTGGTEAFF. As DNA, the CDR3 is TGTGCCATCAGCACAGGGGGCACTGAAGCTTTCTTT.

V is TRBV2 and J is TRBJ2-3, with D possibly matching TRBD1 (6 bases). V was cut by 7 bases and J by 4 bases, with 12 bases left in between. Germline values: CDR1 SNHLY, CDR2 FYNNEI. There are 13 residues in the CDR3. CDR3 in amino acids: CASNSRGADTQYF. The CDR3 DNA reads TGTGCCAGCAATTCCAGGGGAGCAGATACGCAGTATTTT.

This clone was found many times. Distinct nucleotide sequences in the sample also encode this CDR3. V is TRBV30 and J is TRBJ2-7, with D unresolved. From germline, CDR1 is GTSNPN and CDR2 SVGIG (reference sequence). V lost 2 bases and J lost 6, with 8 bases in between. This CDR3 contains 11 residues. CDR3 sequence: CAWSLQGEQYF. The CDR3 DNA is TGTGCCTGGAGTTTACAAGGCGAGCAGTACTTC.

The chain has TRBV7-3 and TRBJ2-1; 9 nucleotides agree with TRBD1. The germline gives CDR1 SGHTA, CDR2 FQGTGA. The trim removed 5 bases at V and 4 bases at J, leaving 6 bases unmatched. The CDR3 spans 15 residues. The CDR3 DNA sequence: TGTGCCAGCAGCCAACAGGGGGCGGTTTACAATGAGCAGTTCTTC. Its translation: CASSQQGAVYNEQFF. Full variable domain (remainder filled in from reference TRBV7-3 and TRBJ2-1): GAGVSQTPSNKVTEKGKYVELRCDPISGHTALYWYRQSLGQGPEFLIYFQGTGAADDSGLPNDRFFAVRPEGSVSTLKIQRTERGDSAVYLCASSQQGAVYNEQFFGPGTRLTVL.

The gene calls are TRBV29-1 and TRBJ2-3; D may be TRBD2 (6 bases). Germline loops: CDR1 SQVTM, CDR2 ANQGSEA. V was cut by 6 bases and J by 1 base, with 14 bases left in between. CDR3 length: 14 amino acids. The CDR3 region is CSVEWGGGTDTQYF. DNA of the CDR3: TGCAGCGTCGAATGGGGCGGGGGCACAGATACGCAGTATTTT.

The chain uses TRBV28 and TRBJ2-1, with 9 bases fitting TRBD2. The germline CDR1 and CDR2 sequences are MDHEN and SYDVKM. Losses at the gene ends were 6 bases for V and 6 bases for J; bases not matched to a gene: 12. This CDR3 comprises 16 residues. CDR3 coding DNA: TGTGCCAGCAGCCCTACTGGCGGGAGGGCCGTCAATGAGCAGTTCTTC. It translates to CASSPTGGRAVNEQFF.

This clone has only a few counts. The chain uses TRBV7-8 and TRBJ2-7; D tentatively fits TRBD1 or TRBD2 (5 bases each). The germline CDR1 and CDR2 sequences are SGHVS and FQNEAQ. The CDR3 contains 18 residues. The V gene lost 0 bases and the J gene lost 6 bases, with 24 bases spanning the gap. The CDR3 DNA reads as TGTGCCAGCAGCTTAGCGCGTCCGGGACGGTGGCAAGGAAGCGAGCAGTACTTC. As protein: CASSLARPGRWQGSEQYF.

This chain links TRBV4-2 with TRBJ2-3, with D perhaps TRBD1 (5 bases). Trimming cost V 0 bases and J 6 bases, with 16 bases left between them. This CDR3 region has 16 residues. Germline CDR1 and CDR2: LGHNA and YNFKEQ. The CDR3 DNA follows: TGTGCCAGCAGCCAAGAGGAAGGGGTGGGGTCTGATACGCAGTATTTT. Translation gives CASSQEEGVGSDTQYF.

The chain recombines TRBV10-2 with TRBJ2-7, with 7 bases that match TRBD2. The CDR3 has 14 residues. V lost 4 bases and J lost 0; bases outside the gene matches: 3. Germline V gives CDR1 WSHSY, CDR2 SAAADI. This CDR3 is CASSVLAASYEQYF. The CDR3 nucleotides are TGCGCCAGCAGTGTGCTAGCGGCCTCCTACGAGCAGTACTTC.

This chain joins TRBV30 and TRBJ1-1; D not certain. V lost 0 bases to trimming and J lost 0 bases, with 8 bases between them. This CDR3 comprises 14 residues. CDR1 is GTSNPN and CDR2 is SVGIG in the germline V gene (reference sequence). The DNA of the CDR3 is TGTGCCTGGAGTGTAGGCGGACTGAACACTGAAGCTTTCTTT. Protein: CAWSVGGLNTEAFF.

V usage is TRBV2 and J usage is TRBJ1-5; perhaps TRBD1 as D (6 bases). CDR1 SNHLY and CDR2 FYNNEI come from the germline V gene. There are 15 residues in the CDR3. V was shortened by 7 bases and J by 5 bases, with 18 bases between the two germline ends. The CDR3 loop reads CASNSGTMGDQPQHF. The CDR3 coding sequence is TGTGCCAGCAACTCCGGGACAATGGGGGATCAGCCCCAGCATTTT. The variable domain in full, completed from reference TRBV2 and TRBJ1-5, reads EPEVTQTPSHQVTQMGQEVILRCVPISNHLYFYWYRQILGQKVEFLVSFYNNEISEKSEIFDDQFSVERPDGSNFTLKIRSTKLEDSAMYFCASNSGTMGDQPQHFGDGTRLSIL.

V usage is TRBV19 and J usage is TRBJ1-4, with a possible D match to TRBD1 (5 bases). Germline V gene lookup returns CDR1 LNHDA and CDR2 SQIVND (reference sequence). This CDR3 is built from 15 residues. Trimming took off 3 bases at V and 8 bases at J, with 16 bases between the two ends. The CDR3 sequence is CASSILGIEGEKLFF. CDR3 bases: TGTGCCAGTAGTATCCTGGGGATAGAGGGGGAAAAACTGTTTTTT.

The J gene is TRBJ2-2, the V gene TRBV5-4; no firm D call. Trimming stripped 4 bases from V and 6 bases from J, with 19 bases between. CDR1 is SGHNT and CDR2 is YYREEE in the germline V gene (reference sequence). CDR3 length equals 16 residues. Here the CDR3 reads CASSRDPKKGAGELFF. The DNA for the CDR3 is TGTGCCAGCAGCCGCGACCCGAAAAAAGGAGCCGGGGAGCTGTTTTTT.

This clone has more than one count but fewer than ten. The chain combines TRBV7-2 with TRBJ2-5; D might be TRBD1 or TRBD2, each matching 5 bases. The DNA end is a closer match to TRBJ2-7, so the J assignment may be wrong. The CDR3 loop spans 14 amino acids. Looked up from germline, CDR1 is SGHTA and CDR2 is FQGNSA. The CDR3 loop is CASSRDRLTYEQYF. As DNA, the CDR3 is TGTGCCAGCAGCCGGGACCGCCTCACCTACGAGCAGTACTTC.

The genes are TRBV29-1 and TRBJ2-1, with D possibly called TRBD1 or TRBD2 (5 bases each). The germline gives CDR1 SQVTM, CDR2 ANQGSEA. V shed 4 bases and J shed 0 bases, with 13 bases lying between them. The CDR3 runs 15 residues. CDR3 protein: CSVGGRWGSYNEQFF. CDR3 coding DNA: TGCAGCGTTGGGGGACGCTGGGGCTCCTACAATGAGCAGTTCTTC.

The rearrangement links TRBV28 to TRBJ1-2; D call uncertain. Germline CDR1 and CDR2: MDHEN and SYDVKM. This CDR3 region has 15 residues. V was pared by 1 base and J by 6 bases, with 15 bases between. CDR3 in amino acids: CASSLFYAPRNGYTF. In DNA form, the CDR3 reads TGTGCCAGCAGTTTATTTTACGCACCCCGAAATGGCTACACCTTC.

The CDR3 loop reads CASSTGEYGYTF. The CDR3 nucleotides are TGTGCCAGCAGCACAGGGGAGTATGGCTACACCTTC. The genes are TRBV27 and TRBJ1-2; 7 bases match TRBD1. Germline V gene data show CDR1 as MNHEY and CDR2 as SMNVEV (reference sequence). V lost 6 bases and J lost 5; bases outside the gene matches: 3. The CDR3 runs 12 residues.

This clone occurred once. The chain joins TRBV28 to TRBJ1-2; no firm D call. Trimming left V 2 bases short and J 5 bases short, with 15 bases between. Germline V gives CDR1 MDHEN, CDR2 SYDVKM. The CDR3 is 15 residues long. CDR3 DNA: TGTGCCAGCAGTTTAGGAGTATCGTCTCGATATGGCTACACCTTC. Translating it yields CASSLGVSSRYGYTF.

This chain connects TRBV7-2 to TRBJ2-5; TRBD2 agrees at 7 bases. From germline, CDR1 is SGHTA and CDR2 FQGNSA. The CDR3 runs 16 residues. With V trimmed by 3 bases and J by 5 bases, 12 bases remained unmatched. The CDR3 loop is CASSFSGGRVEETQYF. The CDR3 nucleotides are TGTGCCAGCAGCTTTTCCGGCGGGAGAGTCGAGGAGACCCAGTACTTC.

V gene TRBV4-1 combines with J gene TRBJ2-7; D gene ambiguous. In germline, CDR1 is MGHRA, CDR2 YSYEKL. This CDR3 contains 15 residues. Trimming removed 2 bases at V and 5 bases at J, with 16 bases between. The CDR3 here is CASSQKPISTHEQYF. The DNA of the CDR3 is TGCGCCAGCAGCCAAAAACCCATTTCTACTCACGAGCAGTACTTC.

Only a few counts were recorded for this clone. V gene TRBV29-1 combines with J gene TRBJ2-2; D is undetermined. V was shortened by 7 bases and J by 6 bases, with 18 bases between the two germline ends. Germline assignment: CDR1 SQVTM and CDR2 ANQGSEA. There are 14 residues in the CDR3. Written as DNA, the CDR3 is TGCAGCGCCAAGATTTCGCCGGTCGCCGGGGAGCTGTTTTTT. This codes for CSAKISPVAGELFF.

V and J are TRBV29-1 and TRBJ1-1, with unresolved D. V dropped 5 bases and J dropped 7 bases, with 11 bases sitting between them. In germline, CDR1 is SQVTM, CDR2 ANQGSEA. The CDR3 contains 11 residues. This chain's CDR3 is CSVSDAGEAFF. The DNA for the CDR3 is TGCAGCGTTTCCGATGCGGGTGAAGCTTTCTTT.

The rearrangement uses TRBV4-1 and TRBJ2-5; 10 bases align to TRBD2. This CDR3 region has 15 residues. Trimming at V came to 1 base and at J to 5 bases, leaving 4 bases not matched to a gene. In germline, CDR1 is MGHRA, CDR2 YSYEKL. The CDR3 sequence: CASSQASGRWETQYF. The CDR3 DNA reads TGCGCCAGCAGCCAAGCTAGCGGGAGATGGGAGACCCAGTACTTC.

In nucleotides, the CDR3 is TGTGCCAGCAGTTTATCTGGCGGGTCTGGGGCCAACGTCCTGACTTTC. This encodes CASSLSGGSGANVLTF. The chain uses TRBV27 and TRBJ2-6; possibly TRBD2 for D (5 bases). Germline V gives CDR1 MNHEY, CDR2 SMNVEV (reference sequence). The germline V and J ends were trimmed by 0 bases and 1 base, with 7 bases remaining between them. The CDR3 is 16 amino acids.

The genes are TRBV2 and TRBJ2-3; D perhaps matches TRBD2 (8 bases). V was pared by 6 bases and J by 1 base, with 23 bases between. The CDR3 sequence is 18 residues long. Per the germline V gene, CDR1 is SNHLY and CDR2 is FYNNEI. CDR3: CASRTRTGGGAGTDTQYF. The CDR3 bases are TGTGCCAGCAGGACAAGAACGGGAGGGGGCGCGGGCACAGATACGCAGTATTTT.

J is TRBJ2-1 and V is TRBV7-3; no reliable D call. V shed 5 bases and J shed 5 bases, with 10 bases lying between them. CDR1 and CDR2 (germline): SGHTA, FQGTGA. This CDR3 has 13 amino acids. The CDR3 DNA reads as TGTGCCAGCAGCCTCGATATGAACAATGAGCAGTTCTTC. The encoded protein is CASSLDMNNEQFF. The whole variable domain, remainder taken from reference TRBV7-3 and TRBJ2-1, is GAGVSQTPSNKVTEKGKYVELRCDPISGHTALYWYRQSLGQGPEFLIYFQGTGAADDSGLPNDRFFAVRPEGSVSTLKIQRTERGDSAVYLCASSLDMNNEQFFGPGTRLTVL.

The chain joins TRBV5-8 to TRBJ1-2; tentative D call: TRBD1 (5 bases). Trimming left V 3 bases short and J 6 bases short, with 12 bases between. CDR1 is SGHTS, CDR2 YDEGEE, per germline. This CDR3 contains 13 residues. Here the CDR3 reads CASSSGGTDGYTF. CDR3 in DNA: TGTGCCAGCAGCTCGGGGGGGACGGATGGCTACACCTTC.